This T cell receptor beta chain was captured by sequencing in a study of blood T cell repertoires in COVID-19. Across the study: Collection of acute and convalescent COVID-19 samples took place in the United States, Italy and Spain.

Trimming left V 3 bases short and J 5 bases short, with 11 bases between. CDR1 is SGHRS, CDR2 YFSETQ, per germline. The CDR3 is 14 residues long. In the source study's methods: Reference gene primer amplification in the assay estimated nucleated cell counts. Some clones are missing from TCRdb's copy, which holds only in-frame ones; the method was immunoSEQ multiplex PCR. The V and J calls and clone size come from that table; D and trimming were worked out from the DNA. The sample lists 410,000 or so clones; 80% to 90% were seen once. The V and J genes are TRBV5-1 and TRBJ1-4, with D unclear. The receptor was isolated from a woman in her 30s with active or convalescent COVID-19. The material sequenced was peripheral blood. The CDR3 here is CASSSAAENEKLFF. The CDR3 DNA reads TGCGCCAGCAGCTCGGCGGCAGAGAATGAAAAACTGTTTTTT.